This is a list of T cell receptor beta chains from one sample in a study of control samples from healthy donors and cancer patients. Profiled with immunoSEQ multiplex PCR; TCRdb holds only in-frame clones, not every one. This table has approximately 85,000 clones, approximately 91% appearing once. Sequenced: blood. These receptor sequences come from a woman in her sixties or seventies in good health. Each CDR3 is given with its conserved first and last residue. D genes are given only for firm matches.

v_call,j_call,d_call,cdr3_aa,cdr3_nt
TRBV7-2,TRBJ1-3,.,CASSLVPGPLRSGNTIYF,TGTGCCAGCAGCTTAGTACCGGGCCCCCTCCGTTCTGGAAACACCATATATTTT
TRBV28,TRBJ2-7,.,CASSLEGYSAYEQYF,TGTGCCAGCAGTTTGGAGGGATACTCTGCCTACGAGCAGTACTTC
TRBV5-1,TRBJ1-2,.,CASSFSPGENYGYTF,TGCGCCAGCAGCTTCTCTCCCGGAGAGAACTATGGCTACACCTTC
TRBV5-6,TRBJ2-1,.,CASSYRGLANNEQFF,TGTGCCAGCAGCTACCGGGGACTCGCTAACAATGAGCAGTTCTTC
TRBV6-5,TRBJ2-1,.,CASSPLGELNNEQFF,TGTGCCAGCAGCCCCTTAGGGGAGTTGAACAATGAGCAGTTCTTC
TRBV11-2,TRBJ2-5,TRBD1,CASSESSGGVETQYF,TGTGCCAGCAGCGAATCATCAGGGGGTGTGGAGACCCAGTACTTC
TRBV18,TRBJ1-1,TRBD1,CASSPSLDRAGVAFF,TGTGCCAGCTCACCATCTCTGGACAGGGCGGGAGTAGCTTTCTTT
TRBV30,TRBJ2-3,.,CAWRGGGTGTDTQYF,TGTGCCTGGAGGGGGGGAGGGACAGGCACAGATACGCAGTATTTT
TRBV6-2/TRBV6-3,TRBJ1-6,.,CASSYSLQGLSLHF,TGTGCCAGCAGTTACAGCCTTCAGGGACTCTCCCTCCACTTT
TRBV2,TRBJ1-1,.,CASSVRTENTEAFF,TGTGCCAGCAGTGTTAGGACGGAAAACACTGAAGCTTTCTTT